A single sample gave rise to the 30 T cell receptor beta chains below, sequenced in a study of OX40 agonist ivuxolimab in advanced cancers. Profiled with immunoSEQ multiplex PCR; TCRdb holds only in-frame clones, not every one. The sample holds roughly 38,000 clones, 70% to 90% seen once. Sequences were derived from CD4+ or CD8+ T cells sorted from blood, sampled in a trial of the OX40 agonist ivuxolimab. These TCRs come from an adult with an advanced solid tumor such as melanoma, head and neck, liver or kidney cancer.

The rearrangement links TRBV19 to TRBJ2-1, with 8 bases lining up with TRBD2. V dropped 4 bases and J dropped 10; count of bases not matched to a gene: 15. This CDR3 comprises 16 residues. Per germline, CDR1 LNHDA and CDR2 SQIVND (reference sequence). CDR3 sequence (DNA): TGTGCCAGTAGTAATCCCGGGACTAGTCCTTCCGGGGAGCAGTTCTTC. Its protein product is CASSNPGTSPSGEQFF.

This chain uses TRBV14 with TRBJ2-1; a weak D match, TRBD2 (6 bases). The CDR3 spans 13 residues. Germline V gene sequence: CDR1 SGHDN, CDR2 FVKESK. Trimming took off 3 bases at V and 6 bases at J, with 9 bases between the two ends. The CDR3 here is CASSQEGSNEQFF. The CDR3 coding sequence is TGTGCCAGCAGCCAGGAGGGCTCCAATGAGCAGTTCTTC.

This chain joins TRBV28 and TRBJ1-2, with no clear D. The CDR3 has 12 amino acids. Between the trimmed V and J ends, which lost 5 bases and 9 bases, there was a span of 13 bases. Germline CDR1 MDHEN, CDR2 SYDVKM. As DNA, the CDR3 is TGTGCCAGCAGTGACCCCATAAGATGCTACACCTTC. Amino acids: CASSDPIRCYTF.

This chain joins TRBV10-1 and TRBJ2-5, with 13 bases matching TRBD2. V dropped 6 bases and J dropped 2; count of bases not matched to a gene: 9. In germline, CDR1 is WNHNN, CDR2 SYGVQD (reference sequence). This CDR3 has 17 amino acids. The CDR3 DNA is TGCGCCAGCAGCTCCGGACTAGCGGGAGTAGGACAAGAGACCCAGTACTTC. Its translation: CASSSGLAGVGQETQYF.

The V and J genes are TRBV11-2 and TRBJ1-4; TRBD1 matches at 8 bases. The CDR3 loop spans 15 amino acids. V dropped 2 bases and J dropped 5; count of bases not matched to a gene: 4. From germline, CDR1 is SGHAT and CDR2 FQNNGV. The CDR3 nucleotides read TGTGCCAGCAGCTTACGGGGACAGGAGAATGAAAAACTGTTTTTT. It translates to CASSLRGQENEKLFF.

The CDR3 reads CAISAANTEAFF. CDR3 coding DNA: TGTGCCATCAGTGCGGCGAACACTGAAGCTTTCTTT. J is TRBJ1-1 and V is TRBV10-3; D is undetermined. This CDR3 contains 12 residues. V was clipped by 4 bases and J by 1 base, with 4 bases between them. Germline values: CDR1 ENHRY, CDR2 SYGVKD.

The rearrangement links TRBV7-2 to TRBJ2-1; 7 bases line up with TRBD2. Germline V gene lookup returns CDR1 SGHTA and CDR2 FQGNSA. Trimming at V came to 3 bases and at J to 9 bases, leaving 2 bases not matched to a gene. This CDR3 contains 12 residues. For the CDR3, the DNA is TGTGCCAGCAGCTTTTGGGGGGGTGAGCAGTTCTTC. Protein sequence: CASSFWGGEQFF. Drawing the rest from reference TRBV7-2 and TRBJ2-1, the complete variable domain is GAGVSQSPSNKVTEKGKDVELRCDPISGHTALYWYRQSLGQGLEFLIYFQGNSAPDKSGLPSDRFSAERTGGSVSTLTIQRTQQEDSAVYLCASSFWGGEQFFGPGTRLTVL.

This clone was recorded a few times. The chain links TRBV15 to TRBJ2-7; possible D gene TRBD2, 6 bases. The CDR3 runs to 15 residues. Looked up from germline, CDR1 is LNHNV and CDR2 is YYDKDF (reference sequence). The germline V and J ends were trimmed by 5 bases and 2 bases, with 16 bases remaining between them. The CDR3 DNA follows: TGTGCCACCAGCCCCTTTCCTAGCGCTGCCTACGAGCAGTACTTC. This encodes CATSPFPSAAYEQYF.

This chain connects TRBV2 to TRBJ2-7, with 10 bases identical to TRBD2. The CDR3 sequence is 14 residues long. The germline gives CDR1 SNHLY, CDR2 FYNNEI. V shed 1 base and J 6 bases; nucleotides not matched to a gene: 3. The CDR3 DNA reads TGTGCCAGCAGTGAAGGGCTAGCGGGAGCCGAGCAGTACTTC. It encodes CASSEGLAGAEQYF. The entire variable domain, with the rest obtained from reference TRBV2 and TRBJ2-7, is as follows: EPEVTQTPSHQVTQMGQEVILRCVPISNHLYFYWYRQILGQKVEFLVSFYNNEISEKSEIFDDQFSVERPDGSNFTLKIRSTKLEDSAMYFCASSEGLAGAEQYFGPGTRLTVT.

The chain employs TRBV19 and TRBJ1-1, with D perhaps TRBD1 (5 bases). The CDR3 sequence is 15 residues long. Germline-derived CDR1 and CDR2 are LNHDA and SQIVND (reference sequence). Trimming removed 7 bases from V and 0 bases from J, with 15 bases in between. The CDR3 sequence is CASKNQEGLNTEAFF. In DNA, the CDR3 is TGTGCCAGTAAGAATCAGGAGGGGTTGAACACTGAAGCTTTCTTT.

This chain links TRBV7-2 with TRBJ2-5; D call uncertain. This CDR3 has 12 residues. Germline values: CDR1 SGHTA, CDR2 FQGNSA. V shed 3 bases and J shed 7 bases, with 9 bases lying between them. The CDR3 here is CASSFTDGTQYF. CDR3 in DNA: TGTGCCAGCAGCTTTACAGACGGGACCCAGTACTTC. The whole variable domain, filled in from reference TRBV7-2 and TRBJ2-5, reads GAGVSQSPSNKVTEKGKDVELRCDPISGHTALYWYRQSLGQGLEFLIYFQGNSAPDKSGLPSDRFSAERTGGSVSTLTIQRTQQEDSAVYLCASSFTDGTQYFGPGTRLLVL.

The chain carries TRBV19 and TRBJ1-2, with 7 bases fitting TRBD1. The CDR3 length is 14 residues. J lost 7 bases, V lost 5 bases, and 10 bases had no gene match. CDR1 LNHDA and CDR2 SQIVND come from the germline V gene (reference sequence). This CDR3 is CASSADRELGGYTF. CDR3 bases: TGTGCCAGTAGTGCTGACAGGGAACTAGGTGGCTACACCTTC.

V usage is TRBV19 and J usage is TRBJ2-2, with 7 bases identical to TRBD1. Germline values: CDR1 LNHDA, CDR2 SQIVND (reference sequence). The CDR3 spans 15 residues. V was clipped by 6 bases and J by 6 bases; unmatched bases: 10. The CDR3 here is CASSGQATLSGELFF. The DNA for the CDR3 is TGTGCCAGTAGCGGACAGGCGACGTTATCCGGGGAGCTGTTTTTT.

The chain joins TRBV18 to TRBJ2-2; 10 bases agree with TRBD2. This CDR3 spans 18 amino acids. V shed 3 bases and J 1 base; nucleotides not matched to a gene: 8. Germline CDR1 KGHSH, CDR2 LQKENI. The CDR3 spells CASSPLGLAALNTGELFF. CDR3 coding DNA: TGTGCCAGCTCACCGCTCGGACTAGCGGCCTTGAACACCGGGGAGCTGTTTTTT.

This clone has a handful of counts. The CDR3 sequence: CASSLEGTKNEQYF. In nucleotides, the CDR3 is TGCGCCAGCAGCTTGGAAGGGACGAAGAACGAGCAGTACTTC. J is TRBJ2-7 and V is TRBV5-1; D is tentatively TRBD1 or TRBD2 (5 bases each). The CDR3 covers 14 residues. The V and J ends lost 0 bases and 5 bases respectively, with 12 bases between them. CDR1 and CDR2 (germline): SGHRS, YFSETQ.

The chain uses TRBV29-1 and TRBJ2-5; no clear D gene. CDR3 length equals 11 residues. V was cut by 6 bases and J by 1 base, with 6 bases left in between. CDR1 is SQVTM and CDR2 is ANQGSEA in the germline V gene. The CDR3 sequence: CSVETQETQYF. Written as DNA, the CDR3 is TGCAGCGTCGAGACCCAAGAGACCCAGTACTTC.

This rearrangement joins TRBV28 to TRBJ1-1; unclear D gene. Trimming took off 7 bases at V and 6 bases at J, with 15 bases between the two ends. The CDR3 spans 13 residues. The germline gives CDR1 MDHEN, CDR2 SYDVKM. The CDR3 DNA reads as TGTGCCAGCACTATCTCCTTGACCGCTGAAGCTTTCTTT. Translated, it gives CASTISLTAEAFF. The full variable domain, rest sourced from reference TRBV28 and TRBJ1-1, is DVKVTQSSRYLVKRTGEKVFLECVQDMDHENMFWYRQDPGLGLRLIYFSYDVKMKEKGDIPEGYSVSREKKERFSLILESASTNQTSMYLCASTISLTAEAFFGQGTRLTVV.

Written as DNA, the CDR3 is TGTGCCAGCAGCTCAGAGAGTGAGAGGGCTGAAGCTTTCTTT. Translating gives CASSSESERAEAFF. J is TRBJ1-1 and V is TRBV7-9; D is unclear. This CDR3 comprises 14 residues. V dropped 4 bases and J dropped 6 bases, with 15 bases sitting between them. Germline V gene data show CDR1 as SEHNR and CDR2 as FQNEAQ (reference sequence).

The rearrangement uses TRBV6-6 and TRBJ1-2; possibly TRBD1 for D (5 bases). Trimming removed 5 bases at V and 6 bases at J, with 16 bases between. CDR3 length: 14 amino acids. Germline CDR1 and CDR2: MNHNY and SVGAGI (reference sequence). CDR3 sequence reads: CASSSQGQSHGYTF. CDR3 DNA sequence: TGTGCCAGCAGTAGTCAGGGTCAGAGTCATGGCTACACCTTC.

The rearrangement links TRBV5-1 to TRBJ2-3; no clear D gene. Germline CDR1 is SGHRS and CDR2 is YFSETQ. V was trimmed by 0 bases and J by 4 bases, leaving 3 bases between them. There are 12 residues in the CDR3. The CDR3 nucleotides read TGCGCCAGCAGCTTGGTTTCAGATACGCAGTATTTT. This gives the protein CASSLVSDTQYF. The full variable domain, with the rest looked up from reference TRBV5-1 and TRBJ2-3, is KAGVTQTPRYLIKTRGQQVTLSCSPISGHRSVSWYQQTPGQGLQFLFEYFSETQRNKGNFPGRFSGRQFSNSRSEMNVSTLELGDSALYLCASSLVSDTQYFGPGTRLTVL.

This clone was seen a single time. The chain has TRBV11-3 and TRBJ2-7; D possibly corresponds to TRBD1 (5 bases). Trimming took 2 bases from V and 2 from J, leaving 19 bases between them. The CDR3 totals 17 residues. Germline CDR1 is SGHNT and CDR2 is YENEEA. CDR3 nucleotides: TGTGCCAGCAGCTTAAGGAAGTCAACAGGTCGGACCTACGAGCAGTACTTC. Its protein product is CASSLRKSTGRTYEQYF. The complete variable domain, with remaining parts taken from reference TRBV11-3 and TRBJ2-7, reads EAGVVQSPRYKIIEKKQPVAFWCNPISGHNTLYWYLQNLGQGPELLIRYENEEAVDDSQLPKDRFSAERLKGVDSTLKIQPAELGDSAVYLCASSLRKSTGRTYEQYFGPGTRLTVT.

The sample holds a few counts of this clone. This chain links TRBV9 with TRBJ1-1; D unresolved. This CDR3 contains 13 residues. V was cut by 0 bases and J by 2 bases, with 5 bases left in between. Germline V lookup: CDR1 SGDLS, CDR2 YYNGEE. The CDR3 here is CASSVETNTEAFF. In DNA form, the CDR3 reads TGTGCCAGCAGCGTAGAGACCAACACTGAAGCTTTCTTT.

The chain joins TRBV4-1 to TRBJ1-1; D is unresolved. Trimming took 1 base from V and 2 from J, leaving 14 bases between them. This CDR3 region has 16 residues. Germline V gene data show CDR1 as MGHRA and CDR2 as YSYEKL. CDR3 in DNA: TGCGCCAGCAGCCAAGGAATCCAACGGGGAAACACTGAAGCTTTCTTT. Translation gives CASSQGIQRGNTEAFF.

A few counts support this clone. The chain joins TRBV11-2 to TRBJ2-2; perhaps TRBD1 as D (5 bases). Germline V lookup: CDR1 SGHAT, CDR2 FQNNGV. The CDR3 length is 13 residues. Trimming removed 3 bases from V and 6 bases from J, with 8 bases in between. CDR3 residues: CASSFQGAGELFF. In DNA, the CDR3 is TGTGCCAGCAGCTTTCAAGGGGCCGGGGAGCTGTTTTTT.

The gene calls are TRBV7-9 and TRBJ2-3; 10 bases align to TRBD2. CDR1 and CDR2 from the germline V gene are SEHNR and FQNEAQ (reference sequence). The CDR3 consists of 12 residues. Germline trimming cut 11 bases from V and 3 bases from J; bases unmatched to any gene: 2. In DNA form, the CDR3 reads TGTGCCCGTAGCGGGGGGACAGATACGCAGTATTTT. It codes for CARSGGTDTQYF.

This clone appeared once. The chain uses TRBV30 and TRBJ2-1; 7 bases are a match to TRBD2. This CDR3 spans 15 amino acids. Germline V lookup: CDR1 GTSNPN, CDR2 SVGIG (reference sequence). V was clipped by 3 bases and J by 7 bases; unmatched bases: 12. The chain's CDR3 is CAWSPLGTMENEQFF. CDR3 DNA sequence: TGTGCCTGGAGCCCTCTTGGGACTATGGAAAATGAGCAGTTCTTC. Based on the CDR3 plus reference TRBV30 and TRBJ2-1, the full variable domain is SQTIHQWPATLVQPVGSPLSLECTVEGTSNPNLYWYRQAAGRGLQLLFYSVGIGQISSEVPQNLSASRPQDRQFILSSKKLLLSDSGFYLCAWSPLGTMENEQFFGPGTRLTVL.

The chain joins TRBV23-1 to TRBJ1-3; TRBD1 aligns across 9 bases. TRBV23-1 is an ORF, with its function uncertain. V shed 3 bases and J 3 bases; nucleotides not matched to a gene: 6. The CDR3 sequence is 16 residues long. The CDR3 loop is CASSHLTGGFGNTIYF. The DNA for the CDR3 is TGCGCCAGCAGTCATCTAACAGGGGGCTTTGGAAACACCATATATTTT.

The chain has TRBV10-3 and TRBJ2-3; TRBD2 matches 10 bases. Germline V gene sequence: CDR1 ENHRY, CDR2 SYGVKD. There are 16 residues in the CDR3. V shed 5 bases, J shed 5 bases, and the junction held 10 bases outside the gene matches. The CDR3 spells CAISHVSGRAGDTQYF. CDR3 DNA: TGTGCCATCAGTCATGTCAGCGGGAGGGCCGGAGATACGCAGTATTTT.

J is TRBJ2-7 and V is TRBV4-1, with TRBD2 matching over 12 bases. Trimming removed 0 bases from V and 4 bases from J; junction bases left unmatched: 10. The CDR3 has 18 residues. Germline loops: CDR1 MGHRA, CDR2 YSYEKL. The CDR3 sequence: CASSQDRVTSGSRYEQYF. The CDR3 nucleotides are TGCGCCAGCAGCCAAGACCGAGTGACTAGCGGGAGTAGATACGAGCAGTACTTC.

Within the sample, this clone is medium-sized. The chain links TRBV5-1 to TRBJ1-4; 8 bases line up with TRBD1. CDR1 is SGHRS and CDR2 is YFSETQ in the germline V gene. The CDR3 spans 15 residues. Trimming took 4 bases from V and 2 from J; bases not matched to a gene: 4. CDR3 in amino acids: CASSDWTGTNEKLFF. The DNA of the CDR3 is TGCGCCAGCAGCGATTGGACAGGGACTAATGAAAAACTGTTTTTT.